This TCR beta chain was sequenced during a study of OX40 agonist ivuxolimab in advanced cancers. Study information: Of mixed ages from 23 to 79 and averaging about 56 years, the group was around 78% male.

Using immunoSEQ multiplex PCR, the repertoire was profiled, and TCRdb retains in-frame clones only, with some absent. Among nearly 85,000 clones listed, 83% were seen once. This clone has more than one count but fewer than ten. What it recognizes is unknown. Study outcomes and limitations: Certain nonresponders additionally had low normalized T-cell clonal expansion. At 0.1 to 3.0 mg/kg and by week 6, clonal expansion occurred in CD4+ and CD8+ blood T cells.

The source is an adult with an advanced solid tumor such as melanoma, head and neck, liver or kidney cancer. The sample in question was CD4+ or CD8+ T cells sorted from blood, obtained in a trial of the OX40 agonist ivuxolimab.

The DNA for the CDR3 is TGTGCCAGCAGCTTCCGGACGGGTAATCAGCCCCAGCATTTT. It is translated as CASSFRTGNQPQHF. The gene calls are TRBV7-8 and TRBJ1-5; D is unclear. CDR3 length: 14 residues. Germline V CDR1 and CDR2: SGHVS, FQNEAQ. Trimming shortened V by 3 bases and J by 4 bases, and 10 bases separated the two germline ends. Combining the CDR3 with reference TRBV7-8 and TRBJ1-5 gives the whole variable domain GAGVSQSPRYKVAKRGQDVALRCDPISGHVSLFWYQQALGQGPEFLTYFQNEAQLDKSGLPSDRFFAERPEGSVSTLKIQRTQQEDSAVYLCASSFRTGNQPQHFGDGTRLSIL.